This entry lists 25 T cell receptor beta chains sequenced from one sample in a study of control samples from healthy donors and cancer patients. Clones were sequenced by immunoSEQ multiplex PCR, and TCRdb holds only the in-frame ones, with some missing. The sample yields about 410,000 clones, around 90% seen once. The sample comprised PBMCs. These receptors all stem from a man aged 35 to 55 with head and neck cancer.

This chain's CDR3 is CASSLLTVNYGYTF. CDR3 in DNA: TGTGCCAGCAGCCTCCTGACAGTAAACTATGGCTACACCTTC. V is TRBV7-9 and J is TRBJ1-2; a weak D match, TRBD1 (5 bases). Trimming took 5 bases from V and 2 from J, leaving 12 bases between them. Germline CDR1 is SEHNR and CDR2 is FQNEAQ (reference sequence). The CDR3 has 14 amino acids.

The CDR3 loop is CASRPIGGLAADTQYF. CDR3 DNA sequence: TGTGCCAGCCGACCGATTGGTGGACTAGCTGCAGATACGCAGTATTTT. The rearrangement uses TRBV7-2 and TRBJ2-3; 8 bases are shared with TRBD2. Germline CDR1 reads SGHTA; CDR2 reads FQGNSA. The V and J ends lost 8 bases and 4 bases, in that order; junction bases with no gene match: 14. This CDR3 contains 16 residues. The variable domain in full, with the rest retrieved from reference TRBV7-2 and TRBJ2-3, is GAGVSQSPSNKVTEKGKDVELRCDPISGHTALYWYRQSLGQGLEFLIYFQGNSAPDKSGLPSDRFSAERTGGSVSTLTIQRTQQEDSAVYLCASRPIGGLAADTQYFGPGTRLTVL.

Points on this clone: Other DNA sequences within the sample encode an identical CDR3. The chain joins TRBV9 to TRBJ2-3, with 8 bases lining up with TRBD2. The CDR3 consists of 13 residues. CDR1 and CDR2 from the germline V gene are SGDLS and YYNGEE. The ends lost 0 bases at V and 6 bases at J; junction bases unmatched: 0. The CDR3 coding sequence is TGTGCCAGCAGCGTAGCGGGAGGGGATACGCAGTATTTT. The encoded protein is CASSVAGGDTQYF.

This chain joins TRBV18 and TRBJ2-2; a possible D gene is TRBD1 (6 bases). Deletions cut 0 bases from V and 0 bases from J, with 8 bases between. CDR3 length equals 16 residues. Germline CDR1 and CDR2: KGHSH and LQKENI. CDR3 bases: TGTGCCAGCTCACCACCGGGGGCCTCGAACACCGGGGAGCTGTTTTTT. Amino acid sequence: CASSPPGASNTGELFF.

A word on this clone: This CDR3 is missing its conserved last phenylalanine or tryptophan, likely due to a read error. The rearrangement joins TRBV4-1 to TRBJ2-7, with D perhaps TRBD1 (6 bases). V was clipped by 4 bases and J by 3 bases, with 16 bases between them. The CDR3 spans 15 residues. Germline CDR1 and CDR2: MGHRA and YSYEKL. The CDR3 here is CASSRSDSSIYEQYL. Here the CDR3 DNA reads TGCGCCAGCAGCCGATCGGACAGCTCCATCTACGAGCAGTACCTC.

V and J are TRBV19 and TRBJ1-5, with 9 bases that match TRBD1. The germline V gene has CDR1 LNHDA and CDR2 SQIVND (reference sequence). The CDR3 has 16 residues. The V segment lost 9 bases and the J segment 1 base; nucleotides outside the gene matches: 10. CDR3 sequence (DNA): TGTGCCAGCAAGGACAGGGGAGGCGAGAGCAATCAGCCCCAGCATTTT. It yields the protein CASKDRGGESNQPQHF.

V and J are TRBV7-2 and TRBJ1-3; 7 positions agree with TRBD1. The length of the CDR3 is 16 residues. Germline CDR1 is SGHTA and CDR2 is FQGNSA. V shed 5 bases, J shed 3 bases, and the junction held 10 bases outside the gene matches. This CDR3 reads CASSTIPGGYGNTIYF. Here the CDR3 DNA reads TGTGCCAGCAGCACAATCCCAGGGGGTTATGGAAACACCATATATTTT.

The V and J genes are TRBV6-5 and TRBJ2-7; D possibly corresponds to TRBD1 (6 bases). Germline V lookup: CDR1 MNHEY, CDR2 SVGAGI. The CDR3 has 15 amino acids. The V and J ends lost 5 bases and 0 bases respectively, with 14 bases between them. The CDR3 region is CASSPQGKSSYEQYF. As DNA, the CDR3 is TGTGCCAGCAGTCCACAGGGTAAAAGCTCCTACGAGCAGTACTTC.

The J gene is TRBJ2-7, the V gene TRBV11-2; D possibly uses TRBD1 or TRBD2 (5 bases each). Germline CDR1 and CDR2: SGHAT and FQNNGV. This CDR3 is 16 amino acids long. V was shortened by 4 bases and J by 4 bases, with 20 bases between the two germline ends. In DNA form, the CDR3 reads TGTGCCAGCAGCTCTGGGTTAGGGAGTGGGGCATACGAGCAGTACTTC. It codes for CASSSGLGSGAYEQYF.

V and J are TRBV4-3 and TRBJ1-1; no clear D. Germline CDR1 is LGHNA and CDR2 is YSLEER. V lost 0 bases, J lost 1 base, and 6 bases lay in between. CDR3 size: 14 residues. For the CDR3, the DNA is TGCGCCAGCAGCCAAGATAGGCAGAACACTGAAGCTTTCTTT. Translating gives CASSQDRQNTEAFF.

The chain couples TRBV10-2 to TRBJ1-3, with D unclear. Trimming stripped 2 bases from V and 7 bases from J, with 9 bases between. This CDR3 comprises 13 residues. Germline V lookup: CDR1 WSHSY, CDR2 SAAADI. The CDR3: CASSEQERNTIYF. The CDR3 DNA sequence: TGCGCCAGCAGTGAGCAGGAGAGGAACACCATATATTTT.

The V and J genes are TRBV2 and TRBJ1-5, with D hard to call. With 6 bases removed from V and 4 bases from J, the gap between germline ends came to 10 bases. This CDR3 has 13 residues. Germline CDR1 and CDR2: SNHLY and FYNNEI. The CDR3 sequence is CASRQWLNQPQHF. The CDR3 nucleotides read TGTGCCAGCAGGCAGTGGTTAAATCAGCCCCAGCATTTT.

Details on this clone: At the DNA level, this CDR3 is encoded by other sequences in the same sample as well. The rearrangement links TRBV5-1 to TRBJ2-1, with D uncertain. Germline V gene data show CDR1 as SGHRS and CDR2 as YFSETQ. The ends were cut back, 0 bases at V and 0 bases at J, with 4 bases in the middle. The CDR3 is 14 residues long. The CDR3 region has the DNA TGCGCCAGCAGCTTGGGCAGCTCCTACAATGAGCAGTTCTTC. It is translated as CASSLGSSYNEQFF.

The chain links TRBV7-3 to TRBJ2-1; 14 bases are shared with TRBD2. Germline V gene sequence: CDR1 SGHTA, CDR2 FQGTGA. Trimming removed 5 bases from V and 8 bases from J; junction bases left unmatched: 8. The CDR3 length is 16 residues. CDR3 residues: CASSDTGTSGRYEQFF. CDR3 sequence (DNA): TGTGCCAGCAGCGACACCGGGACTAGCGGGAGATATGAGCAGTTCTTC.

The chain recombines TRBV28 with TRBJ2-2; D may be TRBD1 (10 bases). This CDR3 has 23 residues. Trimming removed 7 bases from V and 6 bases from J, with 42 bases in between. Germline CDR1 MDHEN, CDR2 SYDVKM. DNA for the CDR3: TGTGCCAGCAAGGCAACCCGGGGGCGGGAGGGACAGGGGTCCCGAGTTTTGGCCGGGGAGCTGTTTTTT. Its protein product is CASKATRGREGQGSRVLAGELFF.

The chain recombines TRBV6-1 with TRBJ2-3; no clear D. The CDR3 is 12 amino acids. V was trimmed by 2 bases and J by 6 bases, leaving 6 bases between them. CDR1 MNHNS and CDR2 SASEGT come from the germline V gene. The CDR3 nucleotides read TGTGCCAGCAGTGAATTGAGCGATACGCAGTATTTT. Its translation: CASSELSDTQYF.

This clone has a single count. V is TRBV24-1 and J is TRBJ1-5; D ambiguous. Germline V gene lookup returns CDR1 KGHDR and CDR2 SFDVKD. The V and J ends lost 0 bases and 0 bases respectively, with 2 bases between them. The CDR3 runs to 14 residues. The CDR3 here is CATSDLFSNQPQHF. The CDR3 DNA follows: TGTGCCACCAGTGATTTGTTTAGCAATCAGCCCCAGCATTTT.

V gene TRBV14 combines with J gene TRBJ2-7, with D possibly matching TRBD2 (5 bases). V lost 1 base, J lost 3 bases, and 13 bases lay in between. Germline V lookup: CDR1 SGHDN, CDR2 FVKESK. The CDR3 is made up of 15 amino acids. The CDR3 loop is CASSQAGGFRYEQYF. The CDR3, as DNA: TGTGCCAGCAGCCAAGCTGGCGGGTTCCGCTACGAGCAGTACTTC. The full variable domain, with the rest looked up from reference TRBV14 and TRBJ2-7, is EAGVTQFPSHSVIEKGQTVTLRCDPISGHDNLYWYRRVMGKEIKFLLHFVKESKQDESGMPNNRFLAERTGGTYSTLKVQPAELEDSGVYFCASSQAGGFRYEQYFGPGTRLTVT.

V and J are TRBV30 and TRBJ2-7; 12 nucleotides match TRBD1. Germline V gene sequence: CDR1 GTSNPN, CDR2 SVGIG (reference sequence). The trim removed 6 bases at V and 2 bases at J, leaving 11 bases unmatched. The CDR3 is made up of 16 amino acids. The CDR3 spells CACLGTGGQSAYEQYF. The CDR3 nucleotides read TGTGCCTGTCTGGGGACAGGGGGCCAAAGCGCCTACGAGCAGTACTTC.

The rearrangement uses TRBV5-1 and TRBJ1-1; D is ambiguous. Trimming cost V 2 bases and J 1 base, with 9 bases left between them. The germline CDR1 and CDR2 sequences are SGHRS and YFSETQ. The CDR3 length is 14 residues. CDR3 DNA sequence: TGCGCCAGCAGCTTTTCGGGGAGGAACACTGAAGCTTTCTTT. It encodes CASSFSGRNTEAFF.

The chain employs TRBV18 and TRBJ2-2; 8 positions agree with TRBD2. The germline gives CDR1 KGHSH, CDR2 LQKENI. The CDR3 sequence is 18 residues long. Trimming cost V 4 bases and J 3 bases; bases outside gene matches: 13. Written as DNA, the CDR3 is TGTGCCAGCTCACTAACCCCCTTAGCGGGAACAGACACCGGGGAGCTGTTTTTT. Translating it yields CASSLTPLAGTDTGELFF.

The rearrangement joins TRBV30 to TRBJ1-6, with a possible D match to TRBD1 (6 bases). CDR1 is GTSNPN and CDR2 is SVGIG in the germline V gene (reference sequence). The CDR3 is 14 amino acids. Trimming removed 5 bases at V and 7 bases at J, with 15 bases between. DNA of the CDR3: TGTGCCTGGTCGTTGGGGGCGGGGAATTCACCCCTCCACTTT. As protein: CAWSLGAGNSPLHF.

The chain combines TRBV7-9 with TRBJ1-4; D unclear. In germline, CDR1 is SEHNR, CDR2 FQNEAQ (reference sequence). This CDR3 contains 16 residues. V lost 1 base to trimming and J lost 6 bases, with 15 bases between them. The CDR3 nucleotides read TGTGCCAGCAGCTTAGGGGGTTACGGACCAGATGAAAAACTGTTTTTT. Protein product: CASSLGGYGPDEKLFF.

This clone was recorded once. This chain joins TRBV18 and TRBJ1-1; D remains unclear. The germline V gene has CDR1 KGHSH and CDR2 LQKENI. This CDR3 spans 15 amino acids. V gave up 0 bases and J gave up 4 bases, with 12 bases separating them. CDR3 DNA sequence: TGTGCCAGCTCACCACCGGCTGGGATGAGCACTGAAGCTTTCTTT. Translating gives CASSPPAGMSTEAFF. Full variable domain (remainder filled in from reference TRBV18 and TRBJ1-1): NAGVMQNPRHLVRRRGQEARLRCSPMKGHSHVYWYRQLPEEGLKFMVYLQKENIIDESGMPKERFSAEFPKEGPSILRIQQVVRGDSAAYFCASSPPAGMSTEAFFGQGTRLTVV.

The chain has TRBV28 and TRBJ1-5; D perhaps matches TRBD1 (5 bases). The CDR3 contains 15 residues. V was pared by 6 bases and J by 2 bases, with 14 bases between. Per the germline V gene, CDR1 is MDHEN and CDR2 is SYDVKM. As DNA, the CDR3 is TGTGCCAGCAGACCCACGACAGTTCGCAATCAGCCCCAGCATTTT. Translated, it gives CASRPTTVRNQPQHF.